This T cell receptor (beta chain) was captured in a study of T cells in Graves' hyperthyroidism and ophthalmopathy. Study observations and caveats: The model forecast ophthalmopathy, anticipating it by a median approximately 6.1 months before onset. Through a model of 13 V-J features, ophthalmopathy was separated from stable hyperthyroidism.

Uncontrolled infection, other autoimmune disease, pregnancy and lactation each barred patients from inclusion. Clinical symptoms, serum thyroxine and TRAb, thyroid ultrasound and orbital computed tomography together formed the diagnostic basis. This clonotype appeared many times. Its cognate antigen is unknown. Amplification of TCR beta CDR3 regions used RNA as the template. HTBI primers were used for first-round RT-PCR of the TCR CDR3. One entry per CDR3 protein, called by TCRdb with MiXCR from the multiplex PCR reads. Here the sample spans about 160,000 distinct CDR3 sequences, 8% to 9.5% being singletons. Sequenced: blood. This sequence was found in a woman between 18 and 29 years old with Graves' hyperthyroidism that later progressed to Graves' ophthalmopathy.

Here the CDR3 reads CASSWGLAGANEQFF. The CDR3 DNA follows: TGTGCCAGCAGCTGGGGACTAGCGGGAGCAAATGAGCAGTTCTTC. The chain combines TRBV11-2 with TRBJ2-1; 14 nucleotides agree with TRBD2. The CDR3 is 15 amino acids. Per germline, CDR1 SGHAT and CDR2 FQNNGV. With 4 bases clipped from V and 7 bases from J, the junction kept 3 bases outside the gene matches. Complete variable domain (other parts from reference TRBV11-2 and TRBJ2-1): EAGVAQSPRYKIIEKRQSVAFWCNPISGHATLYWYQQILGQGPKLLIQFQNNGVVDDSQLPKDRFSAERLKGVDSTLKIQPAKLEDSAVYLCASSWGLAGANEQFFGPGTRLTVL.